This note documents a single TCR beta chain sequence. Its antigen is not identified. Cells sorted by CD45RO/CCR7/CD25/CD127/CD95/CD27 comprised CD4+ naive, central memory, regulatory and stem cell-like memory cells. The data belong to a study of beta chain features in type 1 diabetes. Broader study findings: In type 1 diabetes patients, VDJ junctions had fewer insertions; deletions at these junctions were more frequent.

TCRB transcripts that were expressed got sequenced, as all of the isolated RNA had been reverse transcribed. Each sample of naive, central memory or regulatory T cells had, on average, about 3.57 million reads. Produced via immunoSEQ multiplex PCR; TCRdb's table is partial and in-frame only. This table has some 360,000 clones, around 19% appearing once. From germline, CDR1 is LNHDA and CDR2 SQIVND (reference sequence). The V end lost 1 base, the J end lost 3 bases, and 17 bases lay between the germline ends. The CDR3 runs 17 residues. Sequencing was performed on naive CD4+ T cells from blood. The chain carries TRBV19 and TRBJ2-3; TRBD1 is a possible D gene (6 bases). The clonotype originates from a woman between 18 and 29 years old in good health. CDR3 bases: TGTGCCAGTAGTATAGGACAGGCGCGTAGGAGGACAGATACGCAGTATTTT. Protein: CASSIGQARRRTDTQYF.